One sample yielded the 23 T cell receptor beta chains listed below, sequenced in a study of radiation and T cells in renal cell carcinoma. Only in-frame clones appear in the TCRdb table, and some are missing; sequencing was by immunoSEQ multiplex PCR. The sample consists of approximately 100,000 clones, about 88% of them appearing once. The time point was: baseline pretreatment blood. As to treatment: 15 Gy SBRT to primary tumor, nephrectomy 4 weeks later. Material: blood, obtained from a patient whose treatment included radiotherapy and nephrectomy. The source of these receptors is a man aged 45-60 years with renal cell carcinoma.

The chain recombines TRBV5-1 with TRBJ1-1; D is unresolved. CDR3 length equals 13 residues. Per germline, CDR1 SGHRS and CDR2 YFSETQ. Trimming shortened V by 2 bases and J by 3 bases, and 8 bases separated the two germline ends. The chain's CDR3 is CASSFGVDTEAFF. As DNA, the CDR3 is TGCGCCAGCAGCTTTGGGGTGGACACTGAAGCTTTCTTT.

This clone was counted a single time. The genes are TRBV28 and TRBJ2-7; weak D call: TRBD1 (8 bases). The germline V and J ends were trimmed by 11 bases and 2 bases, with 19 bases remaining between them. Looked up from germline, CDR1 is MDHEN and CDR2 is SYDVKM. The CDR3 is 14 amino acids. DNA of the CDR3: TGTGCCGCCGCGGGGGACAGGCGTACCTACGAGCAGTACTTC. It translates to CAAAGDRRTYEQYF.

The chain joins TRBV18 to TRBJ1-3; no clear D. The CDR3 extends over 19 amino acids. Trimming shortened V by 3 bases and J by 0 bases, and 21 bases separated the two germline ends. From germline, CDR1 is KGHSH and CDR2 LQKENI. CDR3 nucleotides: TGTGCCAGCTCACCCCTTGCCCCCCCGCAGCGCGGCTCTGGAAACACCATATATTTT. This codes for CASSPLAPPQRGSGNTIYF. Together with reference TRBV18 and TRBJ1-3, the CDR3 gives the full variable domain: NAGVMQNPRHLVRRRGQEARLRCSPMKGHSHVYWYRQLPEEGLKFMVYLQKENIIDESGMPKERFSAEFPKEGPSILRIQQVVRGDSAAYFCASSPLAPPQRGSGNTIYFGEGSWLTVV.

The chain employs TRBV4-2 and TRBJ2-3; D is unclear. This CDR3 region has 16 residues. Deletions cut 2 bases from V and 2 bases from J, with 14 bases between. The germline gives CDR1 LGHNA, CDR2 YNFKEQ. The CDR3 bases are TGTGCCAGCAGCCAATTGTTGTCCCGACTCACAGATACGCAGTATTTT. It specifies CASSQLLSRLTDTQYF.

In DNA form, the CDR3 reads TGCGCCAGCAGCCTAGGGAGAGTGGCAGATACGCAGTATTTT. Amino acids: CASSLGRVADTQYF. V gene TRBV4-1 combines with J gene TRBJ2-3, with D possibly TRBD2 on 5 matching bases. The V end lost 4 bases, the J end lost 4 bases, and 12 bases lay between the germline ends. There are 14 residues in the CDR3. Germline lookup yields CDR1 MGHRA and CDR2 YSYEKL.

As for this clone: At one of its ends the junction is not consistent with the germline gene, which may arise from a read error. The same CDR3 arises from other DNA sequences in this sample as well. This sequence joins TRBV7-2 and TRBJ2-5; TRBD2 matches at 9 bases. The CDR3 length is 13 residues. Germline V gives CDR1 SGHTA, CDR2 FQGNSA. The CDR3 is CASSGSGGETQYF. CDR3 sequence (DNA): TGTGCTAGCAGCGGAAGCGGGGGGGAGACCCAGTACTTC.

The V gene is TRBV29-1, the J gene TRBJ2-5; no clear D. The ends were cut back, 5 bases at V and 4 bases at J, with 11 bases in the middle. Germline CDR1 SQVTM, CDR2 ANQGSEA. The CDR3 is 12 amino acids. The CDR3 region is CSVRADPETQYF. DNA for the CDR3: TGCAGCGTTCGGGCCGACCCAGAGACCCAGTACTTC.

The V and J genes are TRBV19 and TRBJ2-6; D remains ambiguous. Germline loops: CDR1 LNHDA, CDR2 SQIVND (reference sequence). With 3 bases removed from V and 1 base from J, the gap between germline ends came to 16 bases. The CDR3 is 18 amino acids. The CDR3 here is CASSIRITLGSGANVLTF. The CDR3 DNA sequence: TGTGCCAGTAGTATTAGGATCACATTGGGGTCTGGGGCCAACGTCCTGACTTTC.

As for this clone: This CDR3 is also generated by other DNA sequences in the sample. V gene TRBV5-1 combines with J gene TRBJ2-7; D is undetermined. The CDR3 covers 13 residues. Trimming left V 3 bases short and J 3 bases short, with 10 bases between. Germline loops: CDR1 SGHRS, CDR2 YFSETQ. CDR3 sequence reads: CASSWDNSYEQYF. The CDR3 nucleotides read TGCGCCAGCAGCTGGGATAACAGCTACGAGCAGTACTTC.

This clone was seen more than once but under ten times. The V call is TRBV19, the J call TRBJ1-1; 10 bases match TRBD1. The CDR3 runs to 18 residues. V was clipped by 6 bases and J by 6 bases; unmatched bases: 19. Germline CDR1 is LNHDA and CDR2 is SQIVND (reference sequence). CDR3 loop: CASRSGTGALVSGAEAFF. The CDR3 nucleotides read TGTGCCAGTAGATCCGGGACAGGGGCCTTGGTTAGTGGTGCTGAAGCTTTCTTT.

The chain is built from TRBV18 and TRBJ2-1; 9 bases are a match to TRBD2. Germline V gene sequence: CDR1 KGHSH, CDR2 LQKENI. With 0 bases clipped from V and 5 bases from J, the junction kept 5 bases outside the gene matches. This CDR3 is 16 amino acids long. In nucleotides, the CDR3 is TGTGCCAGCTCACCACCTGTCGGCGGGGGGGACAATGAGCAGTTCTTC. Translated: CASSPPVGGGDNEQFF.

The gene calls are TRBV5-1 and TRBJ2-3, with D unresolved. Germline V gene data show CDR1 as SGHRS and CDR2 as YFSETQ. V lost 4 bases, J lost 4 bases, and 16 bases lay in between. This CDR3 has 15 residues. CDR3 sequence reads: CASSPGSGISDTQYF. CDR3 DNA: TGCGCCAGCAGCCCTGGTAGTGGTATCTCAGATACGCAGTATTTT.

This clone appeared once. The rearrangement uses TRBV7-9 and TRBJ2-7; D may be TRBD2 (6 bases). The germline V gene has CDR1 SEHNR and CDR2 FQNEAQ (reference sequence). V lost 5 bases to trimming and J lost 1 base, with 9 bases between them. The CDR3 extends over 13 amino acids. CDR3 amino acids: CASSPRGSYEQYF. Written as DNA, the CDR3 is TGTGCCAGCAGCCCCCGGGGGTCCTACGAGCAGTACTTC. The full variable domain, in which reference TRBV7-9 and TRBJ2-7 provide the parts outside the CDR3, is DTGVSQNPRHKITKRGQNVTFRCDPISEHNRLYWYRQTLGQGPEFLTYFQNEAQLEKSRLLSDRFSAERPKGSFSTLEIQRTEQGDSAMYLCASSPRGSYEQYFGPGTRLTVT.

The rearrangement links TRBV18 to TRBJ1-1, with a tentative D call TRBD1 (6 bases). CDR1 and CDR2 (germline): KGHSH, LQKENI. The V gene lost 2 bases and the J gene lost 4 bases, with 14 bases spanning the gap. The CDR3 is 15 amino acids. The CDR3 spells CASSPTLGQLTEAFF. The CDR3 coding sequence is TGTGCCAGCTCACCAACCCTAGGACAGCTCACTGAAGCTTTCTTT.

The chain carries TRBV5-1 and TRBJ2-2, with 12 positions matching TRBD2. V gave up 3 bases and J gave up 4 bases; unmatched junction bases: 10. The CDR3 runs 18 residues. Germline-derived CDR1 and CDR2 are SGHRS and YFSETQ. The DNA for the CDR3 is TGCGCCAGCAGCTCGGCGACTAGCGGGAGAGGATTCACCGGGGAGCTGTTTTTT. Encoded protein: CASSSATSGRGFTGELFF.

V is TRBV2 and J is TRBJ2-7; TRBD1 matches at 7 bases. CDR1 is SNHLY and CDR2 is FYNNEI in the germline V gene. V lost 6 bases and J lost 7; bases outside the gene matches: 15. The CDR3 runs to 15 residues. DNA of the CDR3: TGTGCCAGCAGAGACCGTCGGACAGGACTCCTTGAGCAGTACTTC. This sequence encodes CASRDRRTGLLEQYF.

The chain links TRBV5-1 to TRBJ2-7; 11 bases are shared with TRBD2. Germline CDR1 and CDR2: SGHRS and YFSETQ. The CDR3 runs 16 residues. J gave up 6 bases and V 1 base, and 9 bases lay outside the gene matches. The DNA of the CDR3 is TGCGCCAGCAGCTTGACTAGCGGGAGAACCTCCCCCGAGCAGTACTTC. Protein product: CASSLTSGRTSPEQYF. Variable domain in full (rest from reference TRBV5-1 and TRBJ2-7): KAGVTQTPRYLIKTRGQQVTLSCSPISGHRSVSWYQQTPGQGLQFLFEYFSETQRNKGNFPGRFSGRQFSNSRSEMNVSTLELGDSALYLCASSLTSGRTSPEQYFGPGTRLTVT.

The chain recombines TRBV5-4 with TRBJ2-7; 10 bases map to TRBD1. The CDR3 runs to 14 residues. Germline values: CDR1 SGHNT, CDR2 YYREEE (reference sequence). V trimming: 5 bases; J trimming: 4 bases; junction bases outside the gene matches: 6. DNA of the CDR3: TGTGCCAGCAGTTGGGACAGGGGATCGTACGAGCAGTACTTC. Its protein is CASSWDRGSYEQYF.

With respect to this clone: One junction end disagrees with the germline gene, perhaps due to a read error. CDR3 bases: TGTGCCAGCAGCCAGGGACTACCGTCAAACTACCAGCAGTACTTC. Protein product: CASSQGLPSNYQQYF. This rearrangement joins TRBV14 to TRBJ2-7, with TRBD2 identical over 7 bases. CDR1 and CDR2 (germline): SGHDN, FVKESK. The length of the CDR3 is 15 residues.

The chain employs TRBV28 and TRBJ1-5; no definite D call. The germline CDR1 and CDR2 sequences are MDHEN and SYDVKM. V lost 4 bases, J lost 5 bases, and 9 bases lay in between. This CDR3 comprises 13 residues. DNA for the CDR3: TGTGCCAGCAGTTCGACTTCCTATCAGCCCCAGCATTTT. Amino acids: CASSSTSYQPQHF.

CDR3 region: CASSAHRGHGYSGANVLTF. DNA for the CDR3: TGTGCCAGCAGCGCACACAGGGGCCATGGTTACTCTGGGGCCAACGTCCTGACTTTC. The rearrangement joins TRBV4-2 to TRBJ2-6, with 7 bases matching TRBD1. Germline V lookup: CDR1 LGHNA, CDR2 YNFKEQ. Losses at the gene ends were 5 bases for V and 0 bases for J; bases not matched to a gene: 13. CDR3 length equals 19 residues.

This chain links TRBV6-5 with TRBJ1-3; TRBD1 matches 11 bases. V dropped 7 bases and J dropped 2; count of bases not matched to a gene: 4. The germline gives CDR1 MNHEY, CDR2 SVGAGI. This CDR3 has 15 amino acids. The CDR3 protein is CASKKGQGAGNTIYF. The DNA of the CDR3 is TGTGCCAGCAAAAAGGGACAGGGGGCTGGAAACACCATATATTTT.

The chain combines TRBV18 with TRBJ2-1; tentative D call: TRBD2 (7 bases). The length of the CDR3 is 15 residues. V was clipped by 3 bases and J by 5 bases, with 14 bases between them. Germline CDR1 and CDR2: KGHSH and LQKENI. As DNA, the CDR3 is TGTGCCAGCTCACCTACGGGGGGCTACGACAATGAGCAGTTCTTC. Translation gives CASSPTGGYDNEQFF.